The clone carrying this T cell receptor (beta chain) has at least ten counts. The data were taken from a study of Graves' ophthalmopathy and Graves' hyperthyroidism. Overall study: Peripheral blood collection took place at initial diagnosis, before any treatment.

Germline V gene sequence: CDR1 PRHDT, CDR2 FYEKMQ (reference sequence). There are 15 residues in the CDR3. Trimming took 5 bases from V and 6 from J; bases not matched to a gene: 10. The TCR beta CDR3 regions underwent amplification from RNA transcripts. A first-round RT-PCR used HTBI primers, followed by a second-round multiplex PCR. Each CDR3 protein is one row after TCRdb ran MiXCR on the multiplex PCR reads. The sample yields roughly 400,000 distinct CDR3 sequences, roughly 15% seen once. The rearrangement joins TRBV13 to TRBJ1-2; 9 bases map to TRBD1. The specimen was peripheral blood. This clonotype was obtained from a young woman with stable Graves' hyperthyroidism. Here the CDR3 reads CASSPEGTGTDGYTF. The CDR3 DNA is TGTGCCAGCAGCCCGGAGGGGACAGGGACCGATGGCTACACCTTC.